This T cell receptor beta chain was sequenced during a study of shared clonotypes between healthy human individuals. The assay was immunoSEQ multiplex PCR, and TCRdb's table has in-frame clones only and misses some. The profile shows hundreds of thousands of clones, roughly four fifths of them singletons. Germline V CDR1 and CDR2: SGDLS, YYNGEE. Trimming stripped 0 bases from V and 0 bases from J, with 7 bases between. The CDR3 is 14 residues long. The sample consisted of PBMCs. The chain links TRBV9 to TRBJ2-7, with a weak D call TRBD1 (5 bases). This TCR came from a middle-aged woman in good health. Some clones in this sample may be carry-over from other donors' samples. CDR3 sequence (DNA): TGTGCCAGCAGCGTAGGAAGGGGCTCCTACGAGCAGTACTTC. Its protein is CASSVGRGSYEQYF.